This passage covers 15 T cell receptor beta chains from one sample sequenced in a study of blood T cells in healthy people across ages. Together with a sample-barcoded 5' primer, a J-beta primer mix was included in a second PCR lasting about 6 to 11 cycles. Via MiXCR, TCRdb re-called the 5' RACE reads, giving one row per CDR3 protein. In the table there are hundreds of thousands of distinct CDR3 sequences, 56% of which are singletons. The sequenced material came from blood. These TCRs come from a man in his forties or fifties in good health.

V and J are TRBV7-9 and TRBJ1-2; 9 nucleotides match TRBD1. The V gene's germline CDR1 is SEHNR and CDR2 FQNEAQ (reference sequence). J lost 5 bases, V lost 3 bases, and 7 bases had no gene match. The CDR3 loop spans 15 amino acids. The CDR3, as DNA: TGTGCCAGCAGCTTGGGCGAGGGACAGGGTTATGGCTACACCTTC. It encodes CASSLGEGQGYGYTF.

This chain links TRBV5-4 with TRBJ2-3; 10 bases are shared with TRBD1. From germline, CDR1 is SGHNT and CDR2 YYREEE (reference sequence). The CDR3 loop spans 14 amino acids. After removal of 4 bases from V and 6 bases from J, the junction contained 5 bases not matched to a gene. The CDR3, as DNA: TGTGCCAGCAGCCCGGGACAGGGGAGGGATACGCAGTATTTT. This gives the protein CASSPGQGRDTQYF.

This clonotype was counted a few times. This sequence joins TRBV27 and TRBJ1-5; TRBD1 aligns across 9 bases. Germline values: CDR1 MNHEY, CDR2 SMNVEV (reference sequence). This CDR3 has 17 residues. Trimming cost V 0 bases and J 5 bases; bases outside gene matches: 8. The CDR3 DNA reads as TGTGCCAGCAGTTTATCTTCGGGGACAGGGATCCATCAGCCCCAGCATTTT. It encodes CASSLSSGTGIHQPQHF.

This clonotype was counted many times. V is TRBV7-2 and J is TRBJ2-3; unclear D gene. V shed 7 bases and J shed 0 bases, with 14 bases lying between them. CDR1 SGHTA and CDR2 FQGNSA come from the germline V gene. This CDR3 has 15 amino acids. The CDR3 sequence: CASTNPAPSTDTQYF. In DNA form, the CDR3 reads TGTGCCAGCACCAACCCAGCGCCTAGCACAGATACGCAGTATTTT. Filled out from reference TRBV7-2 and TRBJ2-3, the complete variable domain reads GAGVSQSPSNKVTEKGKDVELRCDPISGHTALYWYRQSLGQGLEFLIYFQGNSAPDKSGLPSDRFSAERTGGSVSTLTIQRTQQEDSAVYLCASTNPAPSTDTQYFGPGTRLTVL.

This clonotype was counted only a few times. CDR3 residues: CASSQLTGGGPGELFF. CDR3 DNA: TGCGCCAGCAGCCAGCTGACAGGGGGTGGTCCCGGGGAGCTGTTTTTT. The gene calls are TRBV4-3 and TRBJ2-2; TRBD1 agrees at 9 bases. The V gene's germline CDR1 is LGHNA and CDR2 YSLEER. The CDR3 has 16 residues. V shed 3 bases, J shed 6 bases, and the junction held 8 bases outside the gene matches.

This clonotype occurred a few times. As DNA, the CDR3 is TGTGCCAGCAGGTTGGTAGCATCCTCCTACGAGCAGTACTTC. Protein sequence: CASRLVASSYEQYF. The chain employs TRBV2 and TRBJ2-7, with D hard to call. The V end was cut by 6 bases, the J end by 0 bases, with 12 bases between. From germline, CDR1 is SNHLY and CDR2 FYNNEI. The CDR3 totals 14 residues.

Points on this clonotype: A much larger clone differs from this one at a single base, so this may be a read error. The genes are TRBV7-8 and TRBJ2-7; D might be TRBD2 (6 bases). Germline V gives CDR1 SGHVS, CDR2 FQNEAQ. V was pared by 1 base and J by 7 bases, with 11 bases between. This CDR3 spans 13 amino acids. CDR3 bases: TGTGCCAGCAGCTTAGATAATGGGAGGGAGCAGTACTTC. Its protein product is CASSLDNGREQYF.

Regarding this clonotype: At one end the junction does not follow the germline gene, possibly because of a read error. The rearrangement links TRBV20-1 to TRBJ2-5; D remains unclear. Looked up from germline, CDR1 is DFQATT and CDR2 is SNEGSKA (reference sequence). The CDR3 totals 12 residues. The DNA for the CDR3 is TGCAGTGTTAGAGATGGGCGAGAGACCCAGTACTTC. It yields the protein CSVRDGRETQYF.

V and J are TRBV6-1 and TRBJ2-7, with D hard to call. CDR1 MNHNS and CDR2 SASEGT come from the germline V gene. The CDR3 totals 16 residues. The V end was cut by 1 base, the J end by 0 bases, with 13 bases between. CDR3 DNA: TGTGCCAGCAGTGAAGTTTGGCAGATGAGCTCCTACGAGCAGTACTTC. Translating gives CASSEVWQMSSYEQYF.

This chain's CDR3 is CASEQGNEQYF. As DNA, the CDR3 is TGTGCTAGTGAACAGGGCAATGAGCAGTACTTC. The genes are TRBV12-5 and TRBJ2-5, with D possibly matching TRBD1 (6 bases). The V end lost 7 bases, the J end lost 11 bases, and 14 bases lay between the germline ends. The CDR3 has 11 residues. The germline gives CDR1 LGHNT, CDR2 FRNRAP.

This clonotype came up once. The chain uses TRBV7-9 and TRBJ2-1; D call uncertain. CDR3 length: 12 residues. CDR1 is SEHNR and CDR2 is FQNEAQ in the germline V gene (reference sequence). Trimming cost V 5 bases and J 7 bases, with 9 bases left between them. This CDR3 is CASSAGSNEQFF. CDR3 bases: TGTGCCAGCAGCGCCGGGTCGAATGAGCAGTTCTTC.

This sequence joins TRBV5-1 and TRBJ2-4, with D hard to call. This CDR3 spans 15 amino acids. The germline V gene has CDR1 SGHRS and CDR2 YFSETQ. V gave up 0 bases and J gave up 1 base, with 8 bases separating them. The DNA for the CDR3 is TGCGCCAGCAGCTTGGAGGGAAACGCCAAAAACATTCAGTACTTC. It translates to CASSLEGNAKNIQYF.

The genes are TRBV5-1 and TRBJ2-1, with 8 bases lining up with TRBD2. Trimming took 0 bases from V and 0 from J; bases not matched to a gene: 8. The CDR3 spans 18 residues. The germline V gene has CDR1 SGHRS and CDR2 YFSETQ. CDR3 nucleotides: TGCGCCAGCAGCTTGGCTAATATAGCGGGGAGCTCCTACAATGAGCAGTTCTTC. Translated: CASSLANIAGSSYNEQFF.

The rearrangement uses TRBV20-1 and TRBJ2-3, with 9 bases identical to TRBD1. The V gene end was trimmed by 5 bases and the J gene end by 4 bases; junction bases not matched to a gene: 7. In germline, CDR1 is DFQATT, CDR2 SNEGSKA (reference sequence). The CDR3 spans 14 residues. CDR3 coding DNA: TGCAGTGCTCCCGGGACAGGGCCGGCAGATACGCAGTATTTT. This translates into CSAPGTGPADTQYF.

This clonotype was seen once. The chain uses TRBV7-2 and TRBJ2-5; 7 bases line up with TRBD2. Near its end, the DNA agrees better with TRBJ2-7, so the J call may be wrong. This CDR3 is 14 amino acids long. CDR1 and CDR2 (germline): SGHTA, FQGNSA. The CDR3 spells CASAVPGGAYEQYF. In nucleotides, the CDR3 is TGTGCCAGCGCCGTCCCGGGAGGTGCCTACGAGCAGTACTTC.